The clone carrying this TCR beta chain is medium-sized within its sample. Its antigen is still unknown. In the original analysis: A classifier for distant metastasis in papillary thyroid cancer was constructed using CDR3 differences observed across clinicopathological groups. TCRdb used MiXCR to call clones anew from the PCR reads. Here the V and J calls rest on TCRdb's processing, not on the authors' analysis. The sample holds about 20,000 clones; about 15% are singletons and the top ten take 19%. This specimen belongs to a study of metastatic and nonmetastatic thyroid tumors. The study, taken as a whole, reports: According to reports, the diversity of TCR beta was significantly higher in malignant thyroid tumors than in benign nodules, and this held in both blood and tumor samples.

Each patient went into thyroid surgery without having received any treatment. Trimming removed 1 base from V and 8 bases from J, with 13 bases in between. CDR3 length: 14 residues. CDR1 is MNHEY and CDR2 is SVGEGT in the germline V gene. This chain uses TRBV6-2 or TRBV6-3 with TRBJ2-3; maybe TRBD1 (5 bases). The sequence came from a female donor with papillary thyroid cancer or a benign thyroid nodule (not recorded which). Some clones in this sample may be carry-over from other donors' samples. Material for sequencing was blood. The CDR3 sequence is CASSYYDSRGTQYF. The CDR3 DNA sequence: TGTGCCAGCAGTTACTACGACAGTCGCGGTACGCAGTATTTT.